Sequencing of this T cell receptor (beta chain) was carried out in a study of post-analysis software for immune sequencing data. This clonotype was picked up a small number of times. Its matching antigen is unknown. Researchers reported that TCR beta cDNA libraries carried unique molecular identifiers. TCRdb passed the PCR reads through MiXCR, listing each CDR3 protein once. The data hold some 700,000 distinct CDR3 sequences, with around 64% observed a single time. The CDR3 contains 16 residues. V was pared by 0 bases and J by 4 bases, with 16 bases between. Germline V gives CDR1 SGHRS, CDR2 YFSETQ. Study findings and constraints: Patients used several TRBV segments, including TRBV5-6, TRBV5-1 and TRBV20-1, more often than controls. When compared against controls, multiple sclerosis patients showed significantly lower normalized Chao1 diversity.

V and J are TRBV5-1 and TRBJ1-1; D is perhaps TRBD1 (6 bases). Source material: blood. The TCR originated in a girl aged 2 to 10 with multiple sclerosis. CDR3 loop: CASSLAARGKGTEAFF. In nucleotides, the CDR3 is TGCGCCAGCAGCTTGGCCGCCAGGGGCAAGGGCACTGAAGCTTTCTTT.